What follows are 2 T cell receptor beta chains derived from one specimen sequenced in a study of blood T cell repertoires in COVID-19. Repertoires were generated with immunoSEQ multiplex PCR, while TCRdb's copy carries only in-frame clones and drops some. Found here are about 11,000 clones, just over 70% of them singletons; the top ten hold 6% to 7%. Input material: peripheral blood. The receptor source for this set is a man between 60 and 75 years old with COVID-19, enrolled during active disease.

V is TRBV19 and J is TRBJ1-6; D uncertain. Trimming pared 7 bases from V and 1 base from J, leaving 8 bases between. The CDR3 spans 14 residues. From germline, CDR1 is LNHDA and CDR2 SQIVND (reference sequence). The CDR3 is CASNGNSYNSPLHF. The CDR3 region has the DNA TGTGCCAGTAACGGGAATTCCTATAATTCACCCCTCCACTTT.

V gene TRBV2 combines with J gene TRBJ1-3; D uncertain. CDR1 is SNHLY, CDR2 FYNNEI, per germline. Trimming took off 7 bases at V and 4 bases at J, with 20 bases between the two ends. CDR3 length: 16 residues. The CDR3 sequence is CASMLLGRGPGNTIYF. The CDR3, as DNA: TGTGCCAGCATGTTGTTAGGTAGAGGCCCAGGAAACACCATATATTTT.